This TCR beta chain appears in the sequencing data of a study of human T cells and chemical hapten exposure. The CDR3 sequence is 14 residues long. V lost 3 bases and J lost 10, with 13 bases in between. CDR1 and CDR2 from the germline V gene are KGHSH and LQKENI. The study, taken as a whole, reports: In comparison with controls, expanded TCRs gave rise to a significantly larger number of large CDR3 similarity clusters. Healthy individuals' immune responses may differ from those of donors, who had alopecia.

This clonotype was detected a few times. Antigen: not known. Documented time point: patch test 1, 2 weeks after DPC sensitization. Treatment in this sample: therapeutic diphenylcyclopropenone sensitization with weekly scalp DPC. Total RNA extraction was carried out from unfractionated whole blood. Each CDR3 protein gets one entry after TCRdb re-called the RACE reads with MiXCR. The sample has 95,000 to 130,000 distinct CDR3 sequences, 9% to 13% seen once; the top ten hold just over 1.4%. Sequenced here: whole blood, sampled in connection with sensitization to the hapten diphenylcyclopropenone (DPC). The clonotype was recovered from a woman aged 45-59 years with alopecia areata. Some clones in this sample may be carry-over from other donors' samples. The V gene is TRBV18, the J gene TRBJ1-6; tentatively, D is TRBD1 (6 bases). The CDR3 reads CASSPGGRDSPLHF. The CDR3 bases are TGTGCCAGCTCACCGGGGGGGCGTGACTCACCCCTCCACTTT. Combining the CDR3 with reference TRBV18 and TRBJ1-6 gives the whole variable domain NAGVMQNPRHLVRRRGQEARLRCSPMKGHSHVYWYRQLPEEGLKFMVYLQKENIIDESGMPKERFSAEFPKEGPSILRIQQVVRGDSAAYFCASSPGGRDSPLHFGNGTRLTVT.